The present T cell receptor (beta chain) was sequenced within a study of glioma-infiltrating T cells. Study findings and constraints: Gliomas, especially low-grade, showed above-expected tissue-blood divergence; non-neoplastic patients showed below. Very few CDR3 sequences were shared between tissue and blood.

This clonotype was found many times. Its specificity is unknown. TCR alpha and beta CDR3 regions were amplified from RNA using iRepertoire nested multiplex PCR. Input was roughly 85-450 ng of tissue mRNA or PBMC total RNA. One entry per CDR3 protein, called by TCRdb with MiXCR from the multiplex PCR reads. The sample lists about 94,000 distinct CDR3 sequences; around 23% were seen once. This clonotype originated in a human donor with low-grade glioma or glioblastoma, undergoing nonglioma brain surgery, or in good health (not recorded which). Source material: glioma tissue, nonneoplastic brain tissue, or PBMCs (not recorded which).

The CDR3 nucleotides read TGCAGTGCTAGAGATGGACTAGCGGGAGATTCGTGGGAGCAGTTCTTC. This encodes CSARDGLAGDSWEQFF. This chain links TRBV20-1 with TRBJ2-1, with TRBD2 identical over 13 bases. CDR3 length: 16 residues. Germline V gives CDR1 DFQATT, CDR2 SNEGSKA (reference sequence). The junction had 9 bases not matched to a gene; V was cut back by 0 bases and J by 10 bases.